These 11 T cell receptor beta chains share one sample of origin, sequenced in a study of T cell repertoires in cytomegalovirus infection. From the reads, TCRdb called clonotypes with MiXCR, one entry per CDR3 protein. The sample lists about 740,000 distinct CDR3 sequences; 35% to 45% were seen once. Sequencing used PBMCs. The receptors were sampled from a human donor in good health (CMV status not recorded). Some clones in this sample may be carry-over from other donors' samples.

This clonotype was recorded once. Without the conserved terminal phenylalanine or tryptophan, this CDR3 likely stems from a read error. The chain links TRBV20-1 to TRBJ2-7, with D perhaps TRBD1 (5 bases). From germline, CDR1 is DFQATT and CDR2 SNEGSKA (reference sequence). The CDR3 has 12 amino acids. With 0 bases removed from V and 5 bases from J, the gap between germline ends came to 8 bases. CDR3: CSARDGANEQYL. CDR3 sequence (DNA): TGCAGTGCTAGAGATGGGGCGAACGAGCAGTACTTA.

This clonotype showed up many times. The V call is TRBV6-5, the J call TRBJ1-1; D not certain. Per germline, CDR1 MNHEY and CDR2 SVGAGI. This CDR3 comprises 12 residues. V was shortened by 0 bases and J by 1 base, with 0 bases between the two germline ends. The CDR3 sequence is CASSYSNTEAFF. CDR3 sequence (DNA): TGTGCCAGCAGTTACTCGAACACTGAAGCTTTCTTT.

The J gene is TRBJ1-4, the V gene TRBV27; D uncertain. This CDR3 is 16 amino acids long. CDR1 MNHEY and CDR2 SMNVEV come from the germline V gene (reference sequence). Trimming stripped 3 bases from V and 3 bases from J, with 14 bases between. The CDR3 DNA is TGTGCCAGCAGTTTCCAGGCCCAAGTGGCTAATGAAAAACTGTTTTTT. It encodes CASSFQAQVANEKLFF.

The rearrangement uses TRBV20-1 and TRBJ1-5; TRBD1 matches at 8 bases. Germline V gives CDR1 DFQATT, CDR2 SNEGSKA (reference sequence). The CDR3 totals 15 residues. V trimming: 6 bases; J trimming: 4 bases; junction bases outside the gene matches: 11. CDR3 coding DNA: TGCAGTGCCGCATTACCTCAGGGGGCTAATCAGCCCCAGCATTTT. Translation: CSAALPQGANQPQHF.

The rearrangement links TRBV10-3 to TRBJ1-5; tentative D call: TRBD1 (5 bases). CDR1 is ENHRY and CDR2 is SYGVKD in the germline V gene. V lost 0 bases, J lost 1 base, and 10 bases lay in between. CDR3 length: 16 amino acids. CDR3 bases: TGTGCCATCAGTGAGTCGAGGTGGGGGAGCAATCAGCCCCAGCATTTT. Translated: CAISESRWGSNQPQHF.

This clonotype appeared a few times. The rearrangement links TRBV6-5 to TRBJ2-3, with D maybe TRBD1 (6 bases). Between the trimmed V and J ends, which lost 0 bases and 1 base, there was a span of 11 bases. CDR1 is MNHEY and CDR2 is SVGAGI in the germline V gene. The CDR3 covers 16 residues. CDR3 sequence: CASSYSGRGGTDTQYF. The CDR3 nucleotides are TGTGCCAGCAGTTACTCGGGCAGGGGCGGCACAGATACGCAGTATTTT.

The table lists this clonotype with many counts. The J gene is TRBJ1-1, the V gene TRBV4-1, with D hard to call. The CDR3 extends over 13 amino acids. Trimming left V 2 bases short and J 8 bases short, with 12 bases between. Germline V CDR1 and CDR2: MGHRA, YSYEKL. The CDR3: CASSQRSGGEAFF. In DNA, the CDR3 is TGCGCCAGCAGCCAACGGTCGGGCGGAGAAGCTTTCTTT.

The sample holds a few counts of this clonotype. This sequence joins TRBV3-1 and TRBJ2-7; 7 bases match TRBD1. This CDR3 has 16 residues. V shed 4 bases and J 3 bases; nucleotides not matched to a gene: 12. Germline V gives CDR1 LGHDT, CDR2 YNNKEL (reference sequence). The CDR3 sequence is CASSLVGPTGIYEQYF. The CDR3 coding sequence is TGTGCCAGCAGCCTCGTCGGACCGACAGGGATCTACGAGCAGTACTTC.

The V and J genes are TRBV12-3 or TRBV12-4 and TRBJ1-4, with D unclear. The length of the CDR3 is 16 residues. The germline V and J ends were trimmed by 0 bases and 1 base, with 9 bases remaining between them. CDR3 residues: CASSLALRGTNEKLFF. In nucleotides, the CDR3 is TGTGCCAGCAGTTTAGCGCTCCGGGGAACTAATGAAAAACTGTTTTTT.

This clonotype has more than one count but fewer than ten. The chain uses TRBV7-8 and TRBJ1-2; D may be TRBD1 (6 bases). Trimming left V 5 bases short and J 4 bases short, with 14 bases between. This CDR3 comprises 14 residues. Germline values: CDR1 SGHVS, CDR2 FQNEAQ. The CDR3, as DNA: TGTGCCAGCAGCCCAAGTCAGGGGCTCTATGGCTACACCTTC. It encodes CASSPSQGLYGYTF.

The table lists this clonotype with a few counts. This chain connects TRBV7-8 to TRBJ1-3; D is unresolved. Trimming cost V 3 bases and J 1 base, with 16 bases left between them. The V gene's germline CDR1 is SGHVS and CDR2 FQNEAQ. The length of the CDR3 is 17 residues. CDR3 DNA sequence: TGTGCCAGCAGCTTGAACGGTTTCGGCTTTTCTGGAAACACCATATATTTT. Protein: CASSLNGFGFSGNTIYF.